A selection of T cell receptor beta chains follows, all from one sample in a study of blood T cell repertoires in COVID-19. The table came from immunoSEQ multiplex PCR; TCRdb's copy has only in-frame clones and leaves some out. The repertoire holds 250,000 to 300,000 clones, with roughly 90% as singletons. The specimen sequenced was PBMCs or T cells enriched from blood (not recorded which). The source of these receptors is a woman between 35 and 50 years old who had recovered from COVID-19. Each CDR3 is given with its conserved first and last residue. A D gene is named only where the DNA matches it firmly. Some rows have no size entry. The others give once, few or many, or a class for an expanded clone.

>TRBJ2-7|16|-|TRBV5-1|-
CASSLNSRQAIYEQYF
>TRBJ2-2|13|-|TRBV5-4|few
CAAGTENTGELFF
>TRBJ2-5|17|TRBD2|TRBV7-2|-
CASSATGLAGFAETQYF
>TRBJ1-1|12|TRBD1|TRBV5-1|-
CASARTGTEAFF
>TRBJ2-7|14|TRBD2|TRBV7-2|-
CASSFSGRAYEQYF
>TRBJ2-7|12|-|TRBV30|-
CARRDSSYEQYF
>TRBJ1-3|14|TRBD1|TRBV19|-
CASTPTGKQNTIYF
>TRBJ2-3|14|TRBD2|TRBV3-1/TRBV3-2|-
CASSQGTSGYIKYF
>TRBJ2-1|17|-|TRBV5-1|-
CASRPSPGASAYNEQFF
>TRBJ1-5|19|TRBD1|TRBV11-3|-
CASSFLRDRVYNSNQPQHF
>TRBJ1-1|16|-|TRBV4-3|once
CASSQDIRGRYTEAFF
>TRBJ2-1|15|-|TRBV5-6|-
CASSYRQAYYNEQFF
>TRBJ2-3|13|-|TRBV27|-
CASSPRSGDTQYF
>TRBJ2-5|14|-|TRBV19|-
CASSSIFGGETQYF
>TRBJ1-4|12|-|TRBV5-5|-
CASSLADEKLFF
>TRBJ2-7|15|TRBD2|TRBV4-3|-
CASSQLAGGPGEQYF
>TRBJ1-3|14|-|TRBV11-1|-
CASSLARRGNTIYF
>TRBJ2-7|14|TRBD2|TRBV6-5|-
CASRLAGSSYEQYF
>TRBJ1-5|15|TRBD1|TRBV10-2|few
CASSEGDRVAQPQHF
>TRBJ2-1|12|-|TRBV12-3/TRBV12-4|-
CASSFEGGEQFF
>TRBJ2-7|16|-|TRBV9|-
CASSVGFGDRDYEQYF
>TRBJ1-2|13|-|TRBV5-1|once
CASSLTENYGYTF
>TRBJ2-1|13|-|TRBV5-4|-
CASRAGVGDEQFF
>TRBJ1-1|13|TRBD1|TRBV3-1/TRBV3-2|-
CASSQTGRTEAFF
>TRBJ1-1|14|TRBD1|TRBV18|once
CASSLGQGNTEAFF
>TRBJ2-7|14|TRBD1|TRBV29-1|-
CSVKIQGASYEQYF
>TRBJ2-7|17|-|TRBV7-4|-
CASSFPPRGAMSYEQYF